This T cell receptor beta chain was recovered during a study of CD8+ T cells in alopecia areata. The treatment: oral pan-JAK inhibitor, 5-10 mg twice daily. Extraction of RNA preceded its reverse transcription into cDNA, which served as the sequencing template. Some clones are missing from TCRdb's copy, which holds only in-frame ones; the method was immunoSEQ multiplex PCR. The sample carries hundreds of thousands of clones, 60% recorded once. Germline lookup yields CDR1 SGHRS and CDR2 YFSETQ. With 7 bases removed from V and 2 bases from J, the gap between germline ends came to 12 bases. This CDR3 is 13 amino acids long.

The rearrangement joins TRBV5-1 to TRBJ2-5; the D gene is possibly TRBD2 (5 bases). The receptor's source is a human donor with alopecia areata. Sequencing used CD4+ T cells sorted from blood, obtained between weeks 51 and 52, from a patient treated with tofacitinib. The DNA for the CDR3 is TGCGCCAGCTATAGCGTGGGACAAGAGACCCAGTACTTC. As protein: CASYSVGQETQYF. Variable domain in full (rest from reference TRBV5-1 and TRBJ2-5): KAGVTQTPRYLIKTRGQQVTLSCSPISGHRSVSWYQQTPGQGLQFLFEYFSETQRNKGNFPGRFSGRQFSNSRSEMNVSTLELGDSALYLCASYSVGQETQYFGPGTRLLVL.